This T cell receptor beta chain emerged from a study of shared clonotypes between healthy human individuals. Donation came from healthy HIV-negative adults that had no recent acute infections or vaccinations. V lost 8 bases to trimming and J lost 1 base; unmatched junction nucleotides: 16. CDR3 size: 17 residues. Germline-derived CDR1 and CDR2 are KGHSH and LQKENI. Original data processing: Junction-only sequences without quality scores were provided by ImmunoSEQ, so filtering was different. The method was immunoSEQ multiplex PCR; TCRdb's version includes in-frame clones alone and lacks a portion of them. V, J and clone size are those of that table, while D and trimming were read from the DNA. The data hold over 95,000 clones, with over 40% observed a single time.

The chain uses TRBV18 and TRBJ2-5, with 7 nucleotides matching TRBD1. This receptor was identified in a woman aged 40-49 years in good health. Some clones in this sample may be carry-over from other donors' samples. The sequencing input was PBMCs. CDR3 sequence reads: CASQTRRTGELQETQYF. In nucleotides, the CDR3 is TGTGCCAGCCAAACCCGAAGGACAGGAGAGCTCCAAGAGACCCAGTACTTC.